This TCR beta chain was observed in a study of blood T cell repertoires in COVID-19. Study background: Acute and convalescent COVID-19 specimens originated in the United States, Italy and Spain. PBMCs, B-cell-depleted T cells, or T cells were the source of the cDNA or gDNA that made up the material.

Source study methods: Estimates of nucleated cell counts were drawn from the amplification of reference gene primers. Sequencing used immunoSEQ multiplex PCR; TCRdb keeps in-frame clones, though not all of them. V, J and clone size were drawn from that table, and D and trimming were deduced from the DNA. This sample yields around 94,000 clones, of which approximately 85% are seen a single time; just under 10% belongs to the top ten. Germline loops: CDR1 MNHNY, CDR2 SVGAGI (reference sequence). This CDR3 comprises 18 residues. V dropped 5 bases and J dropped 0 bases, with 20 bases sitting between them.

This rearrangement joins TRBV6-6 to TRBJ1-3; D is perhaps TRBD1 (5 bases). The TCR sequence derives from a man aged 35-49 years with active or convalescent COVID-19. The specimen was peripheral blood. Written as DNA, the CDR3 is TGTGCCAGCAGTCCCGACAGTGGAGGGATAGGCTCTGGAAACACCATATATTTT. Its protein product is CASSPDSGGIGSGNTIYF.